This T cell receptor beta chain stems from a study of cytomegalovirus exposure and HLA in healthy donors. Broader study findings: Most TCR beta V segments were productive about 90% or about 30% of the time in an earlier analysis. Reported results showed that the classifier diagnosed cytomegalovirus status with high specificity and sensitivity. Later analysis identified a missense DCLRE1C variant that was linked to TCR beta V- and J-gene trimming.

Primers: 60 Vbeta forward and 13 Jbeta reverse. Per the study methods: A follow-up analysis tallied some 80 million unique TCR beta chains, roughly 11 million shared. Sequencing used immunoSEQ multiplex PCR; TCRdb keeps in-frame clones, though not all of them. V and J calls plus clone size are reproduced from that table; the DNA served to infer D and trimming. Of about 190,000 clones listed, roughly four fifths were seen once; the top ten hold approximately 3.1%. Per the germline V gene, CDR1 is MRHNA and CDR2 is SNTAGT. The CDR3 has 15 residues. V shed 4 bases and J 1 base; nucleotides not matched to a gene: 0. Worth noting for this clone: No antigen is known for it.

The gene calls are TRBV6-4 and TRBJ2-1; 11 bases match TRBD2. Sequencing was performed on PBMCs. This receptor was identified in a woman aged 25 to 45 in good health and CMV-seropositive. CDR3 sequence reads: CASSGTSGSYNEQFF. CDR3 bases: TGTGCCAGCAGTGGGACTAGCGGGTCCTACAATGAGCAGTTCTTC.